This T cell receptor beta chain was identified in a study of control samples from healthy donors and cancer patients. Generated by immunoSEQ multiplex PCR, the TCRdb table keeps only in-frame clones and is missing some. The data hold roughly 120,000 clones, with about 95% observed a single time. V lost 4 bases, J lost 2 bases, and 7 bases stayed unmatched. This CDR3 contains 16 residues. CDR1 and CDR2 from the germline V gene are SEHNR and FQNEAQ (reference sequence). The origin of this receptor is a young man in good health. Sample: blood. The V and J genes are TRBV7-9 and TRBJ2-7; 11 bases map to TRBD1. The chain's CDR3 is CASSYGQGAFPYEQYF. The CDR3 nucleotides are TGTGCCAGCAGCTATGGACAGGGGGCATTCCCCTACGAGCAGTACTTC.